What follows are 21 T cell receptor beta chains derived from one specimen sequenced in a study of control samples from healthy donors and cancer patients. TCRdb keeps only in-frame clones here, not all; method: immunoSEQ multiplex PCR. The sample contains over 150,000 clones, about 93% of which appear only once. Sequences were obtained from blood. These receptor sequences come from a man between 18 and 29 years old in good health.

The rearrangement links TRBV25-1 to TRBJ2-1, with 11 bases matching TRBD2. This CDR3 region has 14 residues. V dropped 4 bases and J dropped 9; count of bases not matched to a gene: 5. The germline V gene has CDR1 MGHDK and CDR2 SYGVNS. The CDR3 nucleotides are TGTGCCAGCAGTGTTAGCGGGGGGGCCGGTGAGCAGTTCTTC. Its protein product is CASSVSGGAGEQFF.

This sequence joins TRBV2 and TRBJ1-3; maybe TRBD1 (6 bases). V was trimmed by 6 bases and J by 4 bases, leaving 19 bases between them. Germline V lookup: CDR1 SNHLY, CDR2 FYNNEI. The CDR3 has 16 residues. CDR3 in DNA: TGTGCCAGCAGGCCGGGACACCCGCTGCCCGGAAACACCATATATTTT. Translation: CASRPGHPLPGNTIYF.

The J gene is TRBJ1-4, the V gene TRBV28, with D perhaps TRBD1 (6 bases). Germline CDR1 is MDHEN and CDR2 is SYDVKM. This CDR3 is built from 15 residues. Between the trimmed V and J ends, which lost 2 bases and 5 bases, there was a span of 12 bases. CDR3 in amino acids: CASSLRTAPNEKLFF. The CDR3, as DNA: TGTGCCAGCAGTTTACGGACAGCCCCCAATGAAAAACTGTTTTTT. Drawing the rest from reference TRBV28 and TRBJ1-4, the complete variable domain is DVKVTQSSRYLVKRTGEKVFLECVQDMDHENMFWYRQDPGLGLRLIYFSYDVKMKEKGDIPEGYSVSREKKERFSLILESASTNQTSMYLCASSLRTAPNEKLFFGSGTQLSVL.

This sequence joins TRBV7-2 and TRBJ2-5, with D perhaps matching TRBD2 (7 bases). V was cut by 5 bases and J by 0 bases, with 10 bases left in between. CDR1 is SGHTA and CDR2 is FQGNSA in the germline V gene. There are 14 residues in the CDR3. The CDR3 protein is CASSLGGDQETQYF. CDR3 DNA sequence: TGTGCCAGCAGCCTAGGGGGGGACCAAGAGACCCAGTACTTC. The variable domain in full, completed from reference TRBV7-2 and TRBJ2-5, reads GAGVSQSPSNKVTEKGKDVELRCDPISGHTALYWYRQSLGQGLEFLIYFQGNSAPDKSGLPSDRFSAERTGGSVSTLTIQRTQQEDSAVYLCASSLGGDQETQYFGPGTRLLVL.

This clone was seen just once. The rearrangement links TRBV6-5 to TRBJ1-1; TRBD1 is a possible D gene (5 bases). V shed 5 bases and J shed 3 bases, with 16 bases lying between them. The CDR3 totals 15 residues. Germline V gene lookup returns CDR1 MNHEY and CDR2 SVGAGI. As DNA, the CDR3 is TGTGCCAGCAGTACAACTTCCGGGGGGGACACTGAAGCTTTCTTT. It yields the protein CASSTTSGGDTEAFF.

The rearrangement joins TRBV5-8 to TRBJ1-6; 8 nucleotides match TRBD1. The V gene's germline CDR1 is SGHTS and CDR2 YDEGEE. This CDR3 is built from 16 residues. Trimming at V came to 4 bases and at J to 2 bases, leaving 5 bases not matched to a gene. The CDR3 reads CASSPDRVTYNSPLHF. CDR3 bases: TGTGCCAGCAGCCCGGACAGGGTCACCTATAATTCACCCCTCCACTTT.

The CDR3: CASSNPGQKFYEQYF. For the CDR3, the DNA is TGTGCCAGCTCGAATCCGGGACAGAAATTCTACGAGCAGTACTTC. The rearrangement links TRBV6-5 to TRBJ2-7, with 7 bases matching TRBD1. The CDR3 sequence is 15 residues long. The germline CDR1 and CDR2 sequences are MNHEY and SVGAGI. J was trimmed by 3 bases and V by 8 bases; bases with no gene match: 13.

The chain has TRBV7-2 and TRBJ1-5, with no clear D. Trimming shortened V by 2 bases and J by 1 base, and 9 bases separated the two germline ends. Germline V gene lookup returns CDR1 SGHTA and CDR2 FQGNSA. The CDR3 runs 15 residues. The CDR3 region is CASSLLLGSNQPQHF. The DNA of the CDR3 is TGTGCCAGCAGCTTACTTCTGGGAAGCAATCAGCCCCAGCATTTT.

Here the CDR3 reads CASSYTREETQYF. The CDR3 DNA reads TGTGCCAGCAGTTATACTAGGGAAGAGACCCAGTACTTC. The chain employs TRBV7-3 and TRBJ2-5; D is perhaps TRBD2 (5 bases). Germline V gene data show CDR1 as SGHTA and CDR2 as FQGTGA. Trimming left V 6 bases short and J 3 bases short, with 11 bases between. The CDR3 length is 13 residues.

The gene calls are TRBV28 and TRBJ1-2; no definite D call. Trimming took 4 bases from V and 4 from J, leaving 10 bases between them. This CDR3 is 13 amino acids long. Looked up from germline, CDR1 is MDHEN and CDR2 is SYDVKM. This CDR3 is CASSSRAIYGYTF. As DNA, the CDR3 is TGTGCCAGCAGTTCAAGGGCGATCTATGGCTACACCTTC.

This chain's CDR3 is CASSPTMAPGLATDTQYF. Written as DNA, the CDR3 is TGTGCCAGCAGCCCCACAATGGCGCCGGGACTAGCTACAGATACGCAGTATTTT. V gene TRBV3-1 (or the pseudogene TRBV3-2) combines with J gene TRBJ2-3, with TRBD2 matching 9 bases. Trimming took 4 bases from V and 3 from J; bases not matched to a gene: 14. The CDR3 is 18 residues long. Germline V CDR1 and CDR2: LGHDT, YNNKEL (reference sequence).

This clone was seen only once. DNA for the CDR3: TGTGCCAGCTCATCAATTGAGGCAGGGTCGTCACCCCTCCACTTT. This sequence encodes CASSSIEAGSSPLHF. V is TRBV18 and J is TRBJ1-6, with D maybe TRBD1 (5 bases). The CDR3 has 15 residues. Germline CDR1 and CDR2: KGHSH and LQKENI. Trimming took off 5 bases at V and 10 bases at J, with 18 bases between the two ends.

The chain employs TRBV13 and TRBJ1-1; 9 positions agree with TRBD1. The CDR3 contains 14 residues. V shed 6 bases and J 4 bases; nucleotides not matched to a gene: 6. Germline V gives CDR1 PRHDT, CDR2 FYEKMQ (reference sequence). CDR3 protein: CASSPNRGLTEAFF. Here the CDR3 DNA reads TGTGCCAGCAGTCCTAACAGGGGGCTCACTGAAGCTTTCTTT.

This rearrangement joins TRBV20-1 to TRBJ2-2; D remains unclear. This CDR3 has 11 amino acids. In germline, CDR1 is DFQATT, CDR2 SNEGSKA (reference sequence). V was pared by 5 bases and J by 4 bases, with 5 bases between. The CDR3 here is CSAPLTGELFF. The CDR3 DNA sequence: TGCAGTGCTCCCCTCACCGGGGAGCTGTTTTTT.

This chain connects TRBV6-1 to TRBJ1-6; D unclear. Per the germline V gene, CDR1 is MNHNS and CDR2 is SASEGT. This CDR3 comprises 15 residues. Deletions cut 2 bases from V and 11 bases from J, with 16 bases between. The CDR3 loop is CASSELTMAEAPLHF. CDR3 nucleotide sequence: TGTGCCAGCAGTGAATTAACTATGGCAGAGGCACCCCTCCACTTT.

This chain joins TRBV27 and TRBJ2-7, with D perhaps being TRBD1 or TRBD2 (5 bases each). CDR1 MNHEY and CDR2 SMNVEV come from the germline V gene (reference sequence). CDR3 size: 16 residues. With 4 bases removed from V and 2 bases from J, the gap between germline ends came to 18 bases. CDR3 amino acids: CASSSTGTDPTYEQYF. The CDR3 DNA follows: TGTGCCAGCAGTTCTACTGGGACCGACCCCACCTACGAGCAGTACTTC.

This sequence joins TRBV14 and TRBJ1-6, with D possibly matching TRBD1 (6 bases). Germline V gene sequence: CDR1 SGHDN, CDR2 FVKESK. The CDR3 contains 15 residues. V gave up 4 bases and J gave up 5 bases, with 12 bases separating them. Here the CDR3 reads CASSLRQAHNSPLHF. The DNA of the CDR3 is TGTGCCAGCAGCCTAAGACAGGCGCATAATTCACCCCTCCACTTT.

This rearrangement joins TRBV6-4 to TRBJ2-7; D tentatively fits TRBD1 or TRBD2 (6 bases each). The CDR3 length is 16 residues. V lost 6 bases to trimming and J lost 4 bases, with 22 bases between them. Germline CDR1 and CDR2: MRHNA and SNTAGT. As DNA, the CDR3 is TGTGCCAGCAGCAGCCCGGGGGCGGTCCTCGGATACGAGCAGTACTTC. Its protein is CASSSPGAVLGYEQYF.

The rearrangement uses TRBV7-3 and TRBJ1-2, with D tentatively TRBD1 (6 bases). The V end lost 5 bases, the J end lost 6 bases, and 19 bases lay between the germline ends. CDR1 and CDR2 (germline): SGHTA, FQGTGA. The CDR3 has 15 amino acids. The CDR3, as DNA: TGTGCCAGCAGCAACCCGGGGACGGGGGGGCATGGCTACACCTTC. This translates into CASSNPGTGGHGYTF. Full variable domain (missing parts from reference TRBV7-3 and TRBJ1-2): GAGVSQTPSNKVTEKGKYVELRCDPISGHTALYWYRQSLGQGPEFLIYFQGTGAADDSGLPNDRFFAVRPEGSVSTLKIQRTERGDSAVYLCASSNPGTGGHGYTFGSGTRLTVV.

V is TRBV9 and J is TRBJ2-3; D is ambiguous. Germline CDR1 is SGDLS and CDR2 is YYNGEE. CDR3 length: 14 residues. Trimming took 0 bases from V and 3 from J, leaving 8 bases between them. The CDR3 nucleotides read TGTGCCAGCAGCGTAGGACAAGGTACAGATACGCAGTATTTT. Encoded protein: CASSVGQGTDTQYF.

V is TRBV3-1 (or the pseudogene TRBV3-2) and J is TRBJ2-3; D uncertain. CDR3 length: 17 residues. The germline CDR1 and CDR2 sequences are LGHDT and YNNKEL (reference sequence). Between the trimmed V and J ends, which lost 0 bases and 0 bases, there was a span of 13 bases. In DNA, the CDR3 is TGTGCCAGCAGCCAAGAACCCAGGAATCCTAGCACAGATACGCAGTATTTT. This gives the protein CASSQEPRNPSTDTQYF.